A selection of T cell receptor beta chains follows, all from one sample in a study of T cells in Graves' hyperthyroidism and ophthalmopathy. TCRdb re-analysed the multiplex PCR reads in MiXCR, keeping a single row per CDR3 protein. The sample lists more than 550,000 distinct CDR3 sequences; roughly a sixth were seen once. The sequenced sample consisted of blood. Source of these receptors: a woman aged 45-59 years with Graves' hyperthyroidism that later progressed to Graves' ophthalmopathy. Both conserved end residues are trimmed from each CDR3. The order of the fields is D gene, J gene, V gene, CDR3 protein. A D gene is named only where the DNA matches it firmly.

>-|TRBJ2-3|TRBV6-6
ASSYEEWGSYTDTQY
>-|TRBJ1-1|TRBV6-2/TRBV6-3
ASSYGAGNTEAF
>TRBD1|TRBJ2-5|TRBV5-1
ATKTGTAIETQY
>-|TRBJ2-2|TRBV7-7
ASSLPPREASDTGELF
>TRBD1|TRBJ2-3|TRBV5-1
ASSLYRGVDTQY
>TRBD2|TRBJ2-1|TRBV20-1
SARDRSGGTAYNEQF
>TRBD2|TRBJ2-1|TRBV19
ASSLPGLGYNEQF
>-|TRBJ1-3|TRBV13
ASSLKGGNTIY
>-|TRBJ1-6|TRBV2
ASSEDRTSPLH
>TRBD1|TRBJ2-7|TRBV12-3/TRBV12-4
ATTYDRVYEQY
>-|TRBJ1-3|TRBV18
ASSPPGSSGNTIY
>-|TRBJ2-5|TRBV6-2/TRBV6-3
ASSTRTGGQQETQY
>-|TRBJ1-1|TRBV20-1
SARDLKGRGEAF
>-|TRBJ1-4|TRBV20-1
SVPLGEVGEKLF
>-|TRBJ2-2|TRBV29-1
SVGMVEGVAGTGELF
>-|TRBJ1-4|TRBV11-2
ASSLMGPQYMHNEKLF
>TRBD1|TRBJ2-5|TRBV12-5
ASGLVLTGDGETQY
>TRBD1|TRBJ1-5|TRBV27
ASSSSTGDSNQPQH
>TRBD1|TRBJ2-1|TRBV15
ATSRGQGSYNEQF
>-|TRBJ1-5|TRBV6-9
ASSVLGPRDSNQPQH
>-|TRBJ2-7|TRBV6-1
ASSVRGTSYEQY
>-|TRBJ2-3|TRBV12-3/TRBV12-4
ASSFEGSDTQY
>TRBD2|TRBJ2-1|TRBV20-1
SATPSRTSPPSYNEQF
>-|TRBJ1-1|TRBV19
ASSIVPENTEAF
>-|TRBJ1-5|TRBV19
ASSVGSLGNQPQH
>-|TRBJ2-2|TRBV7-6
ASSFFRPGASGELF
>-|TRBJ1-1|TRBV12-3/TRBV12-4
ASSFRASGTEAF
>-|TRBJ2-5|TRBV7-7
ASSLDQGFQETQY
>-|TRBJ2-2|TRBV19
ASSMSGLTGELF
>TRBD1|TRBJ2-5|TRBV13
ASSFPGQGLETQY
>-|TRBJ2-1|TRBV29-1
SARRGGMSSYNEQF
>-|TRBJ1-1|TRBV3-1
ASSPFEGRNTEAF
>TRBD1|TRBJ2-5|TRBV7-3
ASSLGQRAQGAQY